The 9 T cell receptor beta chains listed next were all sequenced from one sample in a study of blood T cells in healthy people across ages. For the second PCR, which ran for about 7 to 11 cycles, a sample-barcoded 5' primer and a J-beta primer mix were used. Each CDR3 protein is one row after TCRdb ran MiXCR on the 5' RACE reads. Here the sample spans approximately 1.5 million distinct CDR3 sequences, 40% to 45% being singletons. Sequenced sample: blood. The origin of the receptors is a woman aged 18-30 years in good health.

The chain combines TRBV29-1 with TRBJ1-2; perhaps TRBD1 as D (6 bases). Trimming removed 5 bases from V and 4 bases from J, with 8 bases in between. This CDR3 has 11 residues. Germline V gives CDR1 SQVTM, CDR2 ANQGSEA. The CDR3 DNA sequence: TGCAGCGTTTTGGACAGCTATGGCTACACCTTC. It translates to CSVLDSYGYTF. Using reference TRBV29-1 and TRBJ1-2 for the parts outside the CDR3, the full variable domain is SAVISQKPSRDICQRGTSLTIQCQVDSQVTMMFWYRQQPGQSLTLIATANQGSEATYESGFVIDKFPISRPNLTFSTLTVSNMSPEDSSIYLCSVLDSYGYTFGSGTRLTVV.

The J gene is TRBJ2-7, the V gene TRBV21-1; the D call of TRBD1 is as the table states it, not checked on the DNA. TRBV21-1 is an annotated pseudogene. This CDR3 has 17 amino acids. This CDR3 is CASSKRGQGSYSYEQYF. In nucleotides, the CDR3 is TGTGCCAGCAGCAAACGTGGACAGGGGTCTTACTCCTACGAGCAGTACTTC.

This clonotype was observed a few times. The chain couples TRBV9 to TRBJ1-1; unclear D gene. V was clipped by 0 bases and J by 7 bases, with 10 bases between them. The CDR3 totals 13 residues. The germline CDR1 and CDR2 sequences are SGDLS and YYNGEE. CDR3 residues: CASSVVGWVEAFF. The CDR3 nucleotides read TGTGCCAGCAGCGTAGTAGGCTGGGTTGAAGCTTTCTTT. Full variable domain (remainder filled in from reference TRBV9 and TRBJ1-1): DSGVTQTPKHLITATGQRVTLRCSPRSGDLSVYWYQQSLDQGLQFLIQYYNGEERAKGNILERFSAQQFPDLHSELNLSSLELGDSALYFCASSVVGWVEAFFGQGTRLTVV.

This clonotype was found a few times. CDR3 in DNA: TGTGCCAGCAGTTTCGTCCGGGTTGAGCAGTTCTTC. It encodes CASSFVRVEQFF. This chain links TRBV28 with TRBJ2-1; D is uncertain. CDR3 length: 12 residues. The V and J ends lost 3 bases and 9 bases respectively, with 9 bases between them. From germline, CDR1 is MDHEN and CDR2 SYDVKM.

About this clonotype: The junction departs from germline at one end; a sequencing error may be responsible. The chain links TRBV28 to TRBJ1-5, with D maybe TRBD1 (5 bases). The CDR3 runs to 14 residues. Germline CDR1 and CDR2: MDHEN and SYDVKM. The CDR3 loop reads CARSLSRGNQPQHF. The CDR3 nucleotides read TGTGCCCGCAGTTTAAGTCGGGGGAATCAGCCCCAGCATTTT.

This sequence joins TRBV5-1 and TRBJ1-2, with a weak D call TRBD1 (5 bases). The CDR3 is 15 amino acids. V was trimmed by 3 bases and J by 0 bases, leaving 12 bases between them. Germline CDR1 reads SGHRS; CDR2 reads YFSETQ. In DNA form, the CDR3 reads TGCGCCAGCAGCTACCGGGACGCATCTAACTATGGCTACACCTTC. Translation: CASSYRDASNYGYTF. The whole variable domain, remainder taken from reference TRBV5-1 and TRBJ1-2, is KAGVTQTPRYLIKTRGQQVTLSCSPISGHRSVSWYQQTPGQGLQFLFEYFSETQRNKGNFPGRFSGRQFSNSRSEMNVSTLELGDSALYLCASSYRDASNYGYTFGSGTRLTVV.

The genes are TRBV7-8 and TRBJ2-7; D not certain. CDR1 SGHVS and CDR2 FQNEAQ come from the germline V gene. The V gene lost 5 bases and the J gene lost 6 bases, with 11 bases spanning the gap. The CDR3 totals 12 residues. DNA of the CDR3: TGTGCCAGCAGCCCGACCGATGTCGAGCAGTACTTC. This sequence encodes CASSPTDVEQYF.

V and J are TRBV29-1 and TRBJ2-3, with 9 positions matching TRBD2. The CDR3 loop spans 15 amino acids. V lost 3 bases, J lost 4 bases, and 8 bases stayed unmatched. Germline-derived CDR1 and CDR2 are SQVTM and ANQGSEA. The CDR3 reads CSVEGSSGISDTQYF. CDR3 coding DNA: TGCAGCGTTGAGGGTTCTAGCGGGATATCAGATACGCAGTATTTT.

Remarks on this clonotype: Germline is not matched at one junction end, which may reflect a read error. The rearrangement uses TRBV7-7 and TRBJ2-1, with D perhaps matching TRBD2 (5 bases). CDR1 and CDR2 from the germline V gene are SSHAT and FNYEAQ (reference sequence). CDR3 length: 17 amino acids. The CDR3 bases are TGTGCTAGCAGCTTAAGGGAGCCCCAGAGCTCCTACAATGAGCAGTTCTTC. Its protein product is CASSLREPQSSYNEQFF.